The sample holds a few counts of the clone carrying this TCR beta chain. As yet, its antigen is unknown. The germline V gene has CDR1 MNHEY and CDR2 SVGAGI. The CDR3 extends over 14 amino acids. With 4 bases removed from V and 1 base from J, the gap between germline ends came to 11 bases. This record comes from a study of graft-versus-host responses after intestinal transplantation. On the study more broadly: Recipients uniformly received anti-thymocyte globulin induction, followed by tacrolimus and steroids for approximately 3 years.

Sequencing was performed with immunoSEQ multiplex PCR; in TCRdb, only in-frame clones are kept and a portion is missing. This sample yields 90,000 to 130,000 clones, of which about 92% are seen a single time; approximately 1% belongs to the top ten. Study-wide results and limits: Recipient marrow held GvH clones, some first seen in ileum or blood.

The sequencing here drew on unstimulated CD8+ T cells sorted from spleen or lymph node cells, taken before transplant. This clonotype was sampled from a human donor who was the organ donor for an intestinal transplant. The genes are TRBV6-5 and TRBJ2-7; the D gene could be TRBD1 or TRBD2 (5 bases each). This CDR3 is CASSLGTGSYEQYF. CDR3 nucleotide sequence: TGTGCCAGCAGTTTAGGGACGGGATCCTACGAGCAGTACTTC.